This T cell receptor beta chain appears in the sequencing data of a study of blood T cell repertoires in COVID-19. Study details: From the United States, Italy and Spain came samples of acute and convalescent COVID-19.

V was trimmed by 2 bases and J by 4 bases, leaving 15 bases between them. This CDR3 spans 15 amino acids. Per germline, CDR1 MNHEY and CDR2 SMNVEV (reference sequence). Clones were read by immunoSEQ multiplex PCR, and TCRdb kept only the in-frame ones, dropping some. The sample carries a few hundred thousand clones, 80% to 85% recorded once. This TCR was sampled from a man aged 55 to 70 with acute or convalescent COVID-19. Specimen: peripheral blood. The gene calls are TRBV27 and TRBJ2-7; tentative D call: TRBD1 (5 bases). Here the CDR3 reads CASSLRQGRAYEQYF. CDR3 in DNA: TGTGCCAGCAGTTTAAGGCAGGGTCGGGCATACGAGCAGTACTTC.